The TCR beta chain described here comes from a study of cytomegalovirus exposure and HLA in healthy donors. The wider study: Unique TCR beta sequences numbering about 100 million came from around 180 million T cells in an earlier analysis.

Primers: 60 Vbeta forward and 13 Jbeta reverse. TCRdb's table, derived via immunoSEQ multiplex PCR, lists solely in-frame clones and lacks some. The sample shows approximately 180,000 clones, around 85% of them seen only once. V dropped 0 bases and J dropped 1; count of bases not matched to a gene: 3. Germline CDR1 and CDR2: SGHRS and YFSETQ. The CDR3 is made up of 15 amino acids. This chain joins TRBV5-1 and TRBJ2-7; 8 bases are shared with TRBD1. Sequenced input: PBMCs. This TCR was recovered from a young man in good health and CMV-seronegative. CDR3 nucleotide sequence: TGCGCCAGCAGCTTGGAAGACAGGGGATCCTACGAGCAGTACTTC. It yields the protein CASSLEDRGSYEQYF.